The clone carrying this T cell receptor (beta chain) has more than one count but fewer than ten. This specimen belongs to a study of blood T cell repertoires in COVID-19. Some clones are missing from TCRdb's copy, which holds only in-frame ones; the method was immunoSEQ multiplex PCR. In the table there are hundreds of thousands of clones, 85% of which are singletons. The sample was PBMCs or T cells enriched from blood (not recorded which). The TCR sequence derives from a woman aged 45 to 65 who had recovered from COVID-19.

CDR3 DNA sequence: TGTGCCAGCAGCTTAGCAGGGGGCTGGTATCAGCCCCAGCATTTT. Amino acids: CASSLAGGWYQPQHF. The V and J genes are TRBV7-7 and TRBJ1-5, with 7 nucleotides matching TRBD1. CDR1 is SSHAT, CDR2 FNYEAQ, per germline (reference sequence). Trimming removed 0 bases from V and 5 bases from J; junction bases left unmatched: 4. The CDR3 runs to 15 residues.